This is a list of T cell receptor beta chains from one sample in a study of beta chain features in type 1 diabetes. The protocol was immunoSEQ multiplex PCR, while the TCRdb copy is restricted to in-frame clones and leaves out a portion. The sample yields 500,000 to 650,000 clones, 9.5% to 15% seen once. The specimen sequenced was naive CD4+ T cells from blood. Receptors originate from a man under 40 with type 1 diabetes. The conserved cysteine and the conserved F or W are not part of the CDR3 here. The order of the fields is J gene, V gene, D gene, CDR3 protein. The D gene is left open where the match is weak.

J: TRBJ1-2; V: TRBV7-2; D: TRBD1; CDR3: ASSLGQGNGYT
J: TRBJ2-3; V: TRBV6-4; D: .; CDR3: ASSGMGGDTQY
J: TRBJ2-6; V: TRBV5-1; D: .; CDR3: ASSLESPGLSSGANVLT
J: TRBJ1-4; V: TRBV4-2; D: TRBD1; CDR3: ASSHGGQGVNEKLF
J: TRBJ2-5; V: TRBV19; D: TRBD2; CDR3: ASSIAKREQETQY
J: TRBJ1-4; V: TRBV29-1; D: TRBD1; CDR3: SVTGETNEKLF
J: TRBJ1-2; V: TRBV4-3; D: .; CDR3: ASSQALGGLNYGYT
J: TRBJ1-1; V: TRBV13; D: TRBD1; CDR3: ASSLWTGPEAF
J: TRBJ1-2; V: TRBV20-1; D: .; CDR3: SAQRGYT
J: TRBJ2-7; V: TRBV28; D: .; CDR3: ATSGYEQY
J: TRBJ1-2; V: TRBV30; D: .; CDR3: AWTLKTRFNYGYT
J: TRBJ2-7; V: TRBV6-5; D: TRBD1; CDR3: ASSLTGSYEQY
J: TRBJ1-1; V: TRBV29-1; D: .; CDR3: SGKFNTEAF
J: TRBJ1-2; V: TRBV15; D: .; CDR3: ATSRANLDYT
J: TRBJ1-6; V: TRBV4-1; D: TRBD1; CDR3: ASSLAGTGVFNSPLH
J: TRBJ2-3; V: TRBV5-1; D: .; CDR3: ASSLTTDTQY
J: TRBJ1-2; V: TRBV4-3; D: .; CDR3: ASSQERGYYGYT
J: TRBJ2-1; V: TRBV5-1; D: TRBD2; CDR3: ASSFSGGASDEQF
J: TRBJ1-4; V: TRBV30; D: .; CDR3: AWETATNEKLF
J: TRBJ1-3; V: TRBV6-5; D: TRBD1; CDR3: ASRRDGQGRNTIY
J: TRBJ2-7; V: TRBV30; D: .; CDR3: AWRRQGRDEQY
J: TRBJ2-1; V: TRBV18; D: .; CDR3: ASSPMEGNGNEQF
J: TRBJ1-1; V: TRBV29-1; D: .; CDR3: SVSGYSNTEAF
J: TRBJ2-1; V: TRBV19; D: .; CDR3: ASSLPTTFNNEQF
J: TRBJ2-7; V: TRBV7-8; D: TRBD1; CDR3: ASRPRTGSWEQY
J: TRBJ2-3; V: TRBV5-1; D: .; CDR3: ASSLTDTQY
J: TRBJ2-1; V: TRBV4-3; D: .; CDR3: ASSQDARAGNEQF
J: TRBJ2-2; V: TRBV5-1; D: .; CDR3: ASSLRSGVPGELF
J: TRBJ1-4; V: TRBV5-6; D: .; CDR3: ASSLGQPGTNEKLF
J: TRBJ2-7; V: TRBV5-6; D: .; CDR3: ASSRPGGAYEQY
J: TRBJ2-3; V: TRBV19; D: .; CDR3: ASTPQRGTDTQY
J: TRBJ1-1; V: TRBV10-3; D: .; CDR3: AIRETGNTEAF
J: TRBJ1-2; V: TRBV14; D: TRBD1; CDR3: ASSPQQGSNYGYT
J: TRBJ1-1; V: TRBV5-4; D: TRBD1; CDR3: ASSANRGETEAF
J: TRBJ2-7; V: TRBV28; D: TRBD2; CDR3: ASSSPSGGTYEQY
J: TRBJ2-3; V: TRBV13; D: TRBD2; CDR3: ASSSNTLAGGIDTQY
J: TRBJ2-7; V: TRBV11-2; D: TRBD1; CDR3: ASSRTGRWVEQY
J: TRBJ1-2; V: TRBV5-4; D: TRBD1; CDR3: ASSLQGVTYGYT
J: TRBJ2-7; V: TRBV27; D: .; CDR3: ASSLSWQRSYEQY
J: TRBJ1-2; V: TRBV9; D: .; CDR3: ASTRTDTDPYGYT
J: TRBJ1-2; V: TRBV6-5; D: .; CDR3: ASSTGRYYGYT
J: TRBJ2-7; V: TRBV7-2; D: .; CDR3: ASGLKGARGYEQY
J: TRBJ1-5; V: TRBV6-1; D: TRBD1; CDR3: ASSATGGGQPQH
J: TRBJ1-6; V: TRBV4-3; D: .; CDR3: ASSQDHGGGSPLH
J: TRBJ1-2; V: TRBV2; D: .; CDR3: ASSPVQGNYGYT